Presented here are 18 T cell receptor beta chains from one specimen sequenced in a study of PD-1 blockade in classical Hodgkin lymphoma. Indicated time point: newly diagnosed, previously untreated cHL patient sample. TCRdb keeps only in-frame clones here, not all; method: immunoSEQ multiplex PCR. The repertoire holds 45,000 or so clones, with approximately 91% as singletons. The material sequenced was peripheral blood mononuclear cells (PBMCs). All receptors come from a human donor with classical Hodgkin lymphoma.

V usage is TRBV5-6 and J usage is TRBJ1-1; D is possibly TRBD1 (6 bases). The V and J ends lost 2 bases and 10 bases respectively, with 18 bases between them. The CDR3 sequence is 14 residues long. The V gene's germline CDR1 is SGHDT and CDR2 YYEEEE. CDR3 region: CASSFSHDRRRAFF. Here the CDR3 DNA reads TGTGCCAGCAGCTTTTCCCACGACAGGAGGAGAGCTTTCTTT.

The rearrangement uses TRBV7-9 and TRBJ2-2, with D maybe TRBD2 (6 bases). Germline CDR1 reads SEHNR; CDR2 reads FQNEAQ (reference sequence). CDR3 length equals 15 residues. The V end was cut by 3 bases, the J end by 5 bases, with 13 bases between. In DNA, the CDR3 is TGTGCCAGCAGCTTTATCTGGGAGGCTACCGGGGAGCTGTTTTTT. It encodes CASSFIWEATGELFF.

This clone has a single count. The V call is TRBV5-1, the J call TRBJ2-5; D is unclear. V was pared by 3 bases and J by 3 bases, with 15 bases between. This CDR3 is 15 amino acids long. The germline gives CDR1 SGHRS, CDR2 YFSETQ. DNA for the CDR3: TGCGCCAGCAGCTCGACCGGACGAATGGAAGAGACCCAGTACTTC. Protein product: CASSSTGRMEETQYF. The full variable domain, its missing parts supplied by reference TRBV5-1 and TRBJ2-5, is KAGVTQTPRYLIKTRGQQVTLSCSPISGHRSVSWYQQTPGQGLQFLFEYFSETQRNKGNFPGRFSGRQFSNSRSEMNVSTLELGDSALYLCASSSTGRMEETQYFGPGTRLLVL.

The J gene is TRBJ2-1, the V gene TRBV19, with a possible D match to TRBD1 (5 bases). The germline CDR1 and CDR2 sequences are LNHDA and SQIVND (reference sequence). The CDR3 covers 15 residues. Trimming cost V 5 bases and J 3 bases, with 14 bases left between them. This chain's CDR3 is CASSPQGLLYNEQFF. Here the CDR3 DNA reads TGTGCCAGTAGTCCCCAGGGCCTCCTCTACAATGAGCAGTTCTTC.

This clone was seen just once. V gene TRBV7-9 combines with J gene TRBJ1-4, with TRBD1 matching over 9 bases. The V gene end was trimmed by 11 bases and the J gene end by 5 bases; junction bases not matched to a gene: 6. Germline lookup yields CDR1 SEHNR and CDR2 FQNEAQ (reference sequence). This CDR3 region has 13 residues. Here the CDR3 DNA reads TGTGCCGCTAACAGGGGGCTAAATGAAAAACTGTTTTTT. Protein product: CAANRGLNEKLFF.

The CDR3 spells CASRTGSTGELFF. CDR3 in DNA: TGTGCCAGCAGGACAGGGAGCACCGGGGAGCTGTTTTTT. The genes are TRBV7-2 and TRBJ2-2, with 7 bases lining up with TRBD1. CDR1 and CDR2 from the germline V gene are SGHTA and FQGNSA. The CDR3 is 13 residues long. V gave up 6 bases and J gave up 4 bases; unmatched junction bases: 2.

This clone showed up just once. V usage is TRBV4-1 and J usage is TRBJ2-1, with 8 bases that match TRBD2. The CDR3 covers 16 residues. Trimming removed 0 bases from V and 4 bases from J; junction bases left unmatched: 5. The germline V gene has CDR1 MGHRA and CDR2 YSYEKL. CDR3 sequence reads: CASSQDPGGLYNEQFF. The CDR3 DNA reads as TGCGCCAGCAGCCAAGATCCGGGAGGGCTATACAATGAGCAGTTCTTC.

In its sample, this clone was seen once. V and J are TRBV27 and TRBJ1-1; TRBD1 matches at 8 bases. The germline V gene has CDR1 MNHEY and CDR2 SMNVEV (reference sequence). V shed 5 bases, J shed 10 bases, and the junction held 9 bases outside the gene matches. The CDR3 is 13 residues long. The CDR3 region has the DNA TGTGCCAGCAGTACGCGGACAGGGTGGGGAGCTTTCTTT. Protein: CASSTRTGWGAFF.

V gene TRBV5-4 combines with J gene TRBJ1-2; 11 bases fit TRBD1. V trimming: 4 bases; J trimming: 0 bases; junction bases outside the gene matches: 5. Germline V lookup: CDR1 SGHNT, CDR2 YYREEE (reference sequence). The CDR3 is 16 amino acids. The CDR3 protein is CASSQPGQGANYGYTF. CDR3 DNA sequence: TGTGCCAGCAGCCAACCGGGACAGGGGGCTAACTATGGCTACACCTTC.

This clone has only a few counts. The gene calls are TRBV6-1 and TRBJ2-1, with D maybe TRBD1 (5 bases). The V gene's germline CDR1 is MNHNS and CDR2 SASEGT. The CDR3 covers 14 residues. Between the trimmed V and J ends, which lost 4 bases and 3 bases, there was a span of 10 bases. The CDR3 loop reads CASSGQGFYNEQFF. The DNA for the CDR3 is TGTGCCAGCAGTGGCCAGGGCTTCTACAATGAGCAGTTCTTC.

The CDR3 spells CASSLYRGLTGNTIYF. In DNA, the CDR3 is TGTGCCAGCAGCTTGTACAGGGGCCTGACTGGAAACACCATATATTTT. The chain joins TRBV7-6 to TRBJ1-3; 7 nucleotides match TRBD1. V lost 3 bases, J lost 2 bases, and 7 bases stayed unmatched. CDR1 SGHVS and CDR2 FNYEAQ come from the germline V gene. The CDR3 contains 16 residues.

This clone was counted only a few times. This chain links TRBV7-2 with TRBJ2-1; 12 positions match TRBD2. This CDR3 has 16 residues. Germline CDR1 SGHTA, CDR2 FQGNSA. V was clipped by 1 base and J by 8 bases; unmatched bases: 6. As DNA, the CDR3 is TGTGCCAGCAGCTTAGGACTAGCGGGAGTCGGGGATGAGCAGTTCTTC. It specifies CASSLGLAGVGDEQFF.

The V call is TRBV9, the J call TRBJ2-5; D unclear. The CDR3 covers 13 residues. The germline V gene encodes CDR1 SGDLS and CDR2 YYNGEE. Trimming took 0 bases from V and 2 from J, leaving 5 bases between them. CDR3 sequence: CASSVGQQETQYF. The CDR3 DNA follows: TGTGCCAGCAGCGTAGGGCAGCAAGAGACCCAGTACTTC. Based on the CDR3 plus reference TRBV9 and TRBJ2-5, the full variable domain is DSGVTQTPKHLITATGQRVTLRCSPRSGDLSVYWYQQSLDQGLQFLIQYYNGEERAKGNILERFSAQQFPDLHSELNLSSLELGDSALYFCASSVGQQETQYFGPGTRLLVL.

Of note for this clone: The junction shows a germline mismatch at one end, possibly a read error. The CDR3 nucleotides read TGTGCCACCGGCAGGACTAGCGGGAGCGGCACAGATACGCAGTATTTT. As protein: CATGRTSGSGTDTQYF. The genes are TRBV15 and TRBJ2-3, with 13 bases matching TRBD2. CDR3 length: 16 residues. Germline V gene sequence: CDR1 LNHNV, CDR2 YYDKDF (reference sequence).

The genes are TRBV14 and TRBJ1-1; D not certain. The ends were cut back, 0 bases at V and 4 bases at J, with 15 bases in the middle. CDR3 length: 16 residues. Germline CDR1 is SGHDN and CDR2 is FVKESK. The CDR3 DNA follows: TGTGCCAGCAGCCAAGAGGAGGGTAGATATTCCACTGAAGCTTTCTTT. Its protein product is CASSQEEGRYSTEAFF.

The rearrangement joins TRBV20-1 to TRBJ1-2; tentative D call: TRBD1 (5 bases). V was pared by 5 bases and J by 7 bases, with 11 bases between. Germline CDR1 DFQATT, CDR2 SNEGSKA (reference sequence). The CDR3 is 11 residues long. This chain's CDR3 is CSAWGNRGYTF. CDR3 coding DNA: TGCAGTGCTTGGGGGAATCGTGGCTACACCTTC.

V gene TRBV7-5 combines with J gene TRBJ2-7; the table calls TRBD2, which could not be checked here. TRBV7-5 is labeled a pseudogene. CDR3 size: 13 residues. As DNA, the CDR3 is TGTGCCAGGGAAGAGCGGGAGGGCTGCGAGCAGTACTTC. Translating gives CAREEREGCEQYF.

The rearrangement uses TRBV6-1 and TRBJ1-4; TRBD1 matches at 8 bases. CDR1 and CDR2 (germline): MNHNS, SASEGT. This CDR3 is 16 amino acids long. V was clipped by 4 bases and J by 8 bases; unmatched bases: 12. CDR3 sequence reads: CASSGQGAGVLEKLFF. The CDR3 DNA reads TGTGCCAGCAGTGGCCAGGGGGCTGGGGTTTTAGAAAAACTGTTTTTT.